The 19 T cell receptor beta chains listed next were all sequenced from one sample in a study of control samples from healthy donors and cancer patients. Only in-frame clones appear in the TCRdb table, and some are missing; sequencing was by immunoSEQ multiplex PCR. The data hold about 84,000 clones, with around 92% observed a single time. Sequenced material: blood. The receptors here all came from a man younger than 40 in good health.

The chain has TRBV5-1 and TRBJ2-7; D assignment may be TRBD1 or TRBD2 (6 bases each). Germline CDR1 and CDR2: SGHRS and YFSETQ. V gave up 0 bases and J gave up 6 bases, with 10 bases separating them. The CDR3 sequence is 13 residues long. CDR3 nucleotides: TGCGCCAGCAGCTTGGTGGGGGGCGGCGAGCAGTACTTC. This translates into CASSLVGGGEQYF. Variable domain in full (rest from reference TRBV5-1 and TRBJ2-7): KAGVTQTPRYLIKTRGQQVTLSCSPISGHRSVSWYQQTPGQGLQFLFEYFSETQRNKGNFPGRFSGRQFSNSRSEMNVSTLELGDSALYLCASSLVGGGEQYFGPGTRLTVT.

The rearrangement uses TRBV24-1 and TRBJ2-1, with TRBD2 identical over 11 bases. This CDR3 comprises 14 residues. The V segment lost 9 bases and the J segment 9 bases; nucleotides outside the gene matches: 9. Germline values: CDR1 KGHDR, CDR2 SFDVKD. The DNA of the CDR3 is TGTGCCACCGGACTAGCGGGTGGGGAAGGTGAGCAGTTCTTC. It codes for CATGLAGGEGEQFF.

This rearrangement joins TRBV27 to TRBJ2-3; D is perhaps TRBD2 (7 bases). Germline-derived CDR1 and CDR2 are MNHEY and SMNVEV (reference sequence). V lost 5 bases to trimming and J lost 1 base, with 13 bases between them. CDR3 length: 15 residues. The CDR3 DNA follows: TGTGCCAGCAGTCCTCGGGGGGCCGGCACAGATACGCAGTATTTT. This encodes CASSPRGAGTDTQYF.

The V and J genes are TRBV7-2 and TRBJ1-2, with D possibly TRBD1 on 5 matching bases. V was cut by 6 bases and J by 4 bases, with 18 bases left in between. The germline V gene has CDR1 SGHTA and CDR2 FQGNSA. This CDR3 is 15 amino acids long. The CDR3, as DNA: TGTGCCAGCAGTCGACCCGGACAAGCGGGCTATGGCTACACCTTC. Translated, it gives CASSRPGQAGYGYTF.

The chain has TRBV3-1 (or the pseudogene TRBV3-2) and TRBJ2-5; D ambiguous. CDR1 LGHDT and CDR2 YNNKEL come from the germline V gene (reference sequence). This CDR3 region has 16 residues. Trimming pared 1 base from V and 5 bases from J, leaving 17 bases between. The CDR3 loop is CASSQVSAFLIETQYF. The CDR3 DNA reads TGTGCCAGCAGCCAAGTTTCGGCTTTTTTGATTGAGACCCAGTACTTC.

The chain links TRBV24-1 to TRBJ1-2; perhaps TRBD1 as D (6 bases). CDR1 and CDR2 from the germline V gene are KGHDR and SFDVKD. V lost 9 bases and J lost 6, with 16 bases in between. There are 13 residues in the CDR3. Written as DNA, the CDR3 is TGTGCCACCTCCCGGGGGCGCGTCGATGGCTACACCTTC. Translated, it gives CATSRGRVDGYTF.

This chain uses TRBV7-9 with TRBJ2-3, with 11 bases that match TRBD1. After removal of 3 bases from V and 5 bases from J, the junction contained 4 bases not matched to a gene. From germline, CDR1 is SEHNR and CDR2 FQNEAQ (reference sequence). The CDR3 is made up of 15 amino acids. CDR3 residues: CASSLDRGQGDTQYF. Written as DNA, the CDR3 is TGTGCCAGCAGCTTGGACAGGGGGCAGGGAGATACGCAGTATTTT.

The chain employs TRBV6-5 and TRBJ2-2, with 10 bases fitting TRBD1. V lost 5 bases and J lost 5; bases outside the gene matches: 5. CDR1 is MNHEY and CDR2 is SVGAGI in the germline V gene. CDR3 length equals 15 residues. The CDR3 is CASSQTGGPTGELFF. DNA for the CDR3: TGTGCCAGCAGTCAGACAGGGGGCCCGACCGGGGAGCTGTTTTTT.

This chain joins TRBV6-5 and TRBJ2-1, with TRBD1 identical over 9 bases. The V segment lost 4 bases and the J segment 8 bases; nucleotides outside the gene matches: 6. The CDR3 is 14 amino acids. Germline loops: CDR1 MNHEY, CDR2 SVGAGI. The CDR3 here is CASSWTGDMDEQFF. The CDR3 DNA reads TGTGCCAGCAGTTGGACAGGGGATATGGATGAGCAGTTCTTC.

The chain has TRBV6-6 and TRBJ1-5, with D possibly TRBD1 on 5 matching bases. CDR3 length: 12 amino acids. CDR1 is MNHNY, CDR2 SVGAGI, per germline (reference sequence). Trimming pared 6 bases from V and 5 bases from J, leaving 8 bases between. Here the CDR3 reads CASRRGDQPQHF. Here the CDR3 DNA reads TGTGCCAGCAGGAGGGGAGATCAGCCCCAGCATTTT.

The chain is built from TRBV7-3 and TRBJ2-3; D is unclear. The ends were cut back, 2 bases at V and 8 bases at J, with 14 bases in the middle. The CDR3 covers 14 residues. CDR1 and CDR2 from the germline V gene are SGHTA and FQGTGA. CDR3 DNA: TGTGCCAGCAGCTTATCCCGCTCCCCCGCTACGCAGTATTTT. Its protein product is CASSLSRSPATQYF.

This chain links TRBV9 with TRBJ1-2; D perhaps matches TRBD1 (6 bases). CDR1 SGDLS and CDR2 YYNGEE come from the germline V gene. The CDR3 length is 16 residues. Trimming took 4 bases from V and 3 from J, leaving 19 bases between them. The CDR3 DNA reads TGTGCCAGCAGCCCCAATTACAGGGAGCCCCACTATGGCTACACCTTC. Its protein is CASSPNYREPHYGYTF.

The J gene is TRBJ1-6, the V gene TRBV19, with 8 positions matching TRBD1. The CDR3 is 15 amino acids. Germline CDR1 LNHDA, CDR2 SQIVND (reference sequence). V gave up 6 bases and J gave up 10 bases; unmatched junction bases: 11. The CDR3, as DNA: TGTGCCAGTAGATTGAAACTGGGACAGGCCTCACCCCTCCACTTT. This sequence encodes CASRLKLGQASPLHF.

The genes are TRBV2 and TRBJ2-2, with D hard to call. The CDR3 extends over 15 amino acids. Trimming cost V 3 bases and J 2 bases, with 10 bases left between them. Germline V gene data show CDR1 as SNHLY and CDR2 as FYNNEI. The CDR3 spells CASSENGPNTGELFF. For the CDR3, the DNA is TGTGCCAGCAGTGAGAATGGACCAAACACCGGGGAGCTGTTTTTT.

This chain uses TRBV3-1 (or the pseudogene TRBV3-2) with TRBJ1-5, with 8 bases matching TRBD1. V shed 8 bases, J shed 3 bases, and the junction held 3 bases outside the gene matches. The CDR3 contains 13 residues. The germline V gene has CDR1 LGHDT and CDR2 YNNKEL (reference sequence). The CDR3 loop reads CASGQGVNQPQHF. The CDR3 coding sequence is TGTGCCAGCGGACAGGGTGTCAATCAGCCCCAGCATTTT.

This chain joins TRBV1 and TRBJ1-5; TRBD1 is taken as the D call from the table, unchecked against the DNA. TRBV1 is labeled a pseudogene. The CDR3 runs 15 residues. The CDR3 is CTSSQNRTSNQPQHF. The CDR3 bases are TGCACCAGCAGCCAAAACAGGACTAGCAATCAGCCCCAGCATTTT.

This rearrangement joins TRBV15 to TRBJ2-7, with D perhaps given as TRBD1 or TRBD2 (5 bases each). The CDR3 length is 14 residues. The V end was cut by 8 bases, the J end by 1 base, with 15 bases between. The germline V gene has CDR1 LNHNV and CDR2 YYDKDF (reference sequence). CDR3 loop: CATGSRDGSYEQYF. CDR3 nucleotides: TGTGCCACCGGGAGTCGGGACGGATCCTACGAGCAGTACTTC. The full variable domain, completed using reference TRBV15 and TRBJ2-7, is DAMVIQNPRYQVTQFGKPVTLSCSQTLNHNVMYWYQQKSSQAPKLLFHYYDKDFNNEADTPDNFQSRRPNTSFCFLDIRSPGLGDTAMYLCATGSRDGSYEQYFGPGTRLTVT.

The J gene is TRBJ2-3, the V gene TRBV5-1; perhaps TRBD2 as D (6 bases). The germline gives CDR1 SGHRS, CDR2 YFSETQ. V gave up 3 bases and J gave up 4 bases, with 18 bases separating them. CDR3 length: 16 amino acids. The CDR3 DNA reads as TGCGCCAGCAGCTCGCGGGACTCTCAATTTCCAGATACGCAGTATTTT. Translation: CASSSRDSQFPDTQYF.

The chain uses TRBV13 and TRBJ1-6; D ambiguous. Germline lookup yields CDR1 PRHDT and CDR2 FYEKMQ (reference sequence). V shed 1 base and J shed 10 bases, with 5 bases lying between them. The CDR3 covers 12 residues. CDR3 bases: TGTGCCAGCAGCTTAGAAAGGTCACCCCTCCACTTT. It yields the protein CASSLERSPLHF.